This passage covers 3 T cell receptor beta chains from one sample sequenced in a study of human T cells and chemical hapten exposure. Each CDR3 protein is one row after TCRdb ran MiXCR on the RACE reads. This sample yields approximately 84,000 distinct CDR3 sequences, of which roughly 10% are seen a single time; roughly 2.5% belongs to the top ten. Time point described: patch test 2, 6 weeks after DPC sensitization. The treatment was: therapeutic diphenylcyclopropenone sensitization with weekly scalp DPC. Here the sequenced sample was whole blood, taken in connection with sensitization to the hapten diphenylcyclopropenone (DPC). The receptors derive from a woman in her 30s with alopecia areata. Some clones in this sample may be carry-over from other donors' samples.

This chain joins TRBV30 and TRBJ1-3; D uncertain. In germline, CDR1 is GTSNPN, CDR2 SVGIG (reference sequence). Trimming cost V 2 bases and J 1 base, with 6 bases left between them. The CDR3 is 13 residues long. CDR3 loop: CAWSRGSGNTIYF. The CDR3 nucleotides are TGTGCCTGGAGTCGGGGATCTGGAAACACCATATATTTT.

A few counts support this clonotype. The CDR3 sequence: CASSPIGAVTDTQYF. For the CDR3, the DNA is TGTGCCAGCAGCCCGATTGGGGCAGTGACAGATACGCAGTATTTT. The chain recombines TRBV5-6 with TRBJ2-3; perhaps TRBD1 as D (5 bases). The V gene lost 4 bases and the J gene lost 3 bases, with 15 bases spanning the gap. From germline, CDR1 is SGHDT and CDR2 YYEEEE. The CDR3 has 15 amino acids.

This clonotype turned up a few times. The J gene is TRBJ2-5, the V gene TRBV28, with unresolved D. Trimming pared 3 bases from V and 5 bases from J, leaving 10 bases between. Germline CDR1 MDHEN, CDR2 SYDVKM. This CDR3 spans 13 amino acids. The CDR3 loop reads CASSLQRVETQYF. CDR3 sequence (DNA): TGTGCCAGCAGTTTGCAAAGGGTTGAGACCCAGTACTTC. Looking up the rest from reference TRBV28 and TRBJ2-5 gives the full variable domain: DVKVTQSSRYLVKRTGEKVFLECVQDMDHENMFWYRQDPGLGLRLIYFSYDVKMKEKGDIPEGYSVSREKKERFSLILESASTNQTSMYLCASSLQRVETQYFGPGTRLLVL.